These 3 T cell receptor beta chains were sequenced from one sample in a study of CD8 T cells in Susac syndrome. An amount of RNA that ranged from roughly 0.45 to 1 ug was reverse transcribed with random hexamers. TCRdb recomputed calls from the immunoSEQ multiplex PCR reads with MiXCR, one row per CDR3 protein. There are hundreds of thousands of distinct CDR3 sequences in the sample; about 85% occur only once, and approximately 0.12% lies in the top ten. The source material was CD8+ T cells from PBMCs. These receptors were obtained from a human donor with multiple sclerosis.

The rearrangement joins TRBV20-1 to TRBJ1-1; 7 nucleotides match TRBD1. The V segment lost 5 bases and the J segment 5 bases; nucleotides outside the gene matches: 8. Germline CDR1 and CDR2: DFQATT and SNEGSKA (reference sequence). CDR3 length: 13 residues. This CDR3 is CSAENRGGTEAFF. CDR3 nucleotides: TGCAGTGCTGAAAACAGGGGTGGGACTGAAGCTTTCTTT.

This chain links TRBV2 with TRBJ2-7; possible D gene TRBD2, 6 bases. The V gene lost 6 bases and the J gene lost 6 bases, with 6 bases spanning the gap. The length of the CDR3 is 10 residues. CDR1 is SNHLY, CDR2 FYNNEI, per germline. Written as DNA, the CDR3 is TGTGCCAGCAGGGGACTCGAGCAGTACTTC. Its protein is CASRGLEQYF.

This clonotype was recorded only once. One end of the junction does not line up with germline, which may come from a read error. As DNA, the CDR3 is TGTGCCAGCAGTGGGCACAATCAGCAGTTCTTC. This encodes CASSGHNQQFF. The chain employs TRBV6-5 and TRBJ2-1, with D hard to call. Germline loops: CDR1 MNHEY, CDR2 SVGAGI. The CDR3 consists of 11 residues.